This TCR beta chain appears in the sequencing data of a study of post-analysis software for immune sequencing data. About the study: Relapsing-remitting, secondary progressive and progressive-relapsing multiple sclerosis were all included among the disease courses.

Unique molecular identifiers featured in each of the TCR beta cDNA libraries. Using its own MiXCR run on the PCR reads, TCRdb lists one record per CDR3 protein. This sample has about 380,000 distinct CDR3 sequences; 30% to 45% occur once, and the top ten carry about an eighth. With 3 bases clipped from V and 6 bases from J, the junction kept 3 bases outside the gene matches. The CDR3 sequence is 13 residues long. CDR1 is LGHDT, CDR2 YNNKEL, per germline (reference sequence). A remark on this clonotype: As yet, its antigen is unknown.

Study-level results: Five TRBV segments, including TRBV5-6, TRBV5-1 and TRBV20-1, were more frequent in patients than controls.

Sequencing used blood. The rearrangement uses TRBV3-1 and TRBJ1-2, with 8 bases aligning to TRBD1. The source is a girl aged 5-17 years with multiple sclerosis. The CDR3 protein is CASSHGQGHGYTF. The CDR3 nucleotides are TGTGCCAGCAGCCATGGACAGGGCCATGGCTACACCTTC.